This T cell receptor beta chain was retrieved from a study of vaccination effects on CD4 cells after COVID-19. General observations from the study: Convalescent patients were scarce in the study, and it lacked early post-infection timepoints.

This CDR3 is built from 15 residues. Germline CDR1 and CDR2: SGHTS and YDEGEE. J gave up 2 bases and V 0 bases, and 2 bases lay outside the gene matches. Antigen-specific CD4+ T cells were first expanded with viral peptide pools by the ViraFEST assay and only then sequenced. Subsequent to a culture period of nine to ten days, CD4+ T cells were isolated. Every participant took two doses of the BNT162b2 or mRNA-1273 vaccine. Testing of the vaccine recipients showed negative nucleocapsid antibodies and no prior SARS-CoV-2 infection. With roughly 9.5 ug/ml peptides and around 9.6 IU/ml IL-2, a few million PBMC per well were cultured. Days 3 and 7 saw half the medium replaced with IL-2 medium. Sequencing was performed with immunoSEQ multiplex PCR; in TCRdb, only in-frame clones are kept and a portion is missing. The table has some 30,000 clones, roughly four fifths seen once; the top ten hold roughly 15%.

Regarding this clone: Its antigen is not known.

This clonotype was sampled from a human donor who received a COVID-19 vaccine. The chain combines TRBV5-8 with TRBJ2-1; 7 bases map to TRBD2. The sample here was CD4+ T cells from PBMCs cultured with HCoV-229E spike peptides, taken after COVID-19 vaccination. CDR3 amino acids: CASSLGLAAYNEQFF. CDR3 bases: TGTGCCAGCAGCTTGGGGCTAGCGGCCTACAATGAGCAGTTCTTC.